This is a list of T cell receptor beta chains from one sample in a study of T cell responses to AZD1222 COVID-19 vaccine. TCRdb's table, derived via immunoSEQ multiplex PCR, lists solely in-frame clones and lacks some. The data show roughly 150,000 clones, approximately 93% seen once. The sample consisted of peripheral blood, taken 28 days after the second AZD1222 dose. These receptors all stem from an adult who received the AZD1222 COVID-19 vaccine. The conserved cysteine and the conserved F or W are not part of the CDR3 here. Each record gives: clone size, J gene, V gene, CDR3 protein. The size field is filled for only some rows; it gives once, few, many or a size class.

abundance: .
j_gene: TRBJ2-5
v_gene: TRBV7-9
CDR3aa: ASSLGVQETQY

abundance: .
j_gene: TRBJ1-5
v_gene: TRBV2
CDR3aa: ASKLDQSNQPQH

abundance: .
j_gene: TRBJ1-1
v_gene: TRBV6-5
CDR3aa: ASKWGTGYTEAF

abundance: .
j_gene: TRBJ2-7
v_gene: TRBV19
CDR3aa: ASSEGDYEQY

abundance: .
j_gene: TRBJ2-1
v_gene: TRBV19
CDR3aa: ASRGRSWDEQF

abundance: .
j_gene: TRBJ2-7
v_gene: TRBV2
CDR3aa: ASNIGTSGATYEQY

abundance: .
j_gene: TRBJ1-5
v_gene: TRBV7-9
CDR3aa: ASSFAGSNQPQH

abundance: .
j_gene: TRBJ1-3
v_gene: TRBV7-9
CDR3aa: ASSFDRRSSGNTIY

abundance: .
j_gene: TRBJ1-4
v_gene: TRBV10-3
CDR3aa: ATGPKGTNEKLF

abundance: .
j_gene: TRBJ1-2
v_gene: TRBV5-5
CDR3aa: ASSLVGEAYGYT

abundance: .
j_gene: TRBJ2-1
v_gene: TRBV7-2
CDR3aa: ASSSGPTSGTYNEQF

abundance: .
j_gene: TRBJ2-2
v_gene: TRBV12-3/TRBV12-4
CDR3aa: ASSLVEGGELF

abundance: .
j_gene: TRBJ1-1
v_gene: TRBV5-8
CDR3aa: ASSLGGQAF

abundance: .
j_gene: TRBJ1-1
v_gene: TRBV7-9
CDR3aa: ASSLERTEAF

abundance: once
j_gene: TRBJ2-5
v_gene: TRBV2
CDR3aa: ASREQGETQY

abundance: .
j_gene: TRBJ2-1
v_gene: TRBV5-1
CDR3aa: ASSLIDEQF

abundance: .
j_gene: TRBJ2-1
v_gene: TRBV7-9
CDR3aa: ASSLAGKRGAYNEQF

abundance: .
j_gene: TRBJ1-2
v_gene: TRBV2
CDR3aa: ASSERSFYGYT

abundance: .
j_gene: TRBJ1-1
v_gene: TRBV6-5
CDR3aa: AAGTGRPEAF

abundance: .
j_gene: TRBJ2-7
v_gene: TRBV18
CDR3aa: ASSRPLRQGTLYEQY

abundance: .
j_gene: TRBJ2-7
v_gene: TRBV6-5
CDR3aa: ASSYSDRASYEQY

abundance: once
j_gene: TRBJ1-2
v_gene: TRBV27
CDR3aa: ASSFAGGRNGYT

abundance: .
j_gene: TRBJ2-5
v_gene: TRBV7-2
CDR3aa: ASSSFQETQY

abundance: .
j_gene: TRBJ2-1
v_gene: TRBV3-1/TRBV3-2
CDR3aa: ASSQDGTSLKSYNEQF

abundance: .
j_gene: TRBJ2-7
v_gene: TRBV28
CDR3aa: ASSSRTGTYEQY

abundance: .
j_gene: TRBJ2-6
v_gene: TRBV7-2
CDR3aa: ASSLQTGAGANVLT

abundance: .
j_gene: TRBJ2-7
v_gene: TRBV2
CDR3aa: ASSDSRAYEQY

abundance: .
j_gene: TRBJ1-5
v_gene: TRBV3-1/TRBV3-2
CDR3aa: ASSQGWDREDQPQH

abundance: .
j_gene: TRBJ1-5
v_gene: TRBV5-6
CDR3aa: ASSIGQGLNQPQH

abundance: .
j_gene: TRBJ1-5
v_gene: TRBV24-1
CDR3aa: ATSDSRQYNQPQH

abundance: .
j_gene: TRBJ2-3
v_gene: TRBV19
CDR3aa: ASSIGAGDTDTQY

abundance: .
j_gene: TRBJ2-2
v_gene: TRBV7-9
CDR3aa: ASSFPDHTGELF

abundance: .
j_gene: TRBJ1-1
v_gene: TRBV9
CDR3aa: ASSVDPTGNTEAF

abundance: .
j_gene: TRBJ2-7
v_gene: TRBV19
CDR3aa: ASKPQAGYSYEQY

abundance: .
j_gene: TRBJ2-7
v_gene: TRBV27
CDR3aa: ASSTALEQY

abundance: .
j_gene: TRBJ2-1
v_gene: TRBV7-9
CDR3aa: ASSKSGSEQF

abundance: once
j_gene: TRBJ2-7
v_gene: TRBV27
CDR3aa: ASSLDYRVHYEQY

abundance: once
j_gene: TRBJ2-7
v_gene: TRBV2
CDR3aa: ASNEGQHYYSSYEQY

abundance: .
j_gene: TRBJ1-2
v_gene: TRBV5-6
CDR3aa: ASSRTIATGGERYT

abundance: .
j_gene: TRBJ1-6
v_gene: TRBV27
CDR3aa: ASRGEHNSPLH

abundance: .
j_gene: TRBJ1-5
v_gene: TRBV10-1
CDR3aa: ASRRDRQYLKYSNQPQH

abundance: few
j_gene: TRBJ2-7
v_gene: TRBV9
CDR3aa: ASSDRSSYEQY

abundance: .
j_gene: TRBJ2-1
v_gene: TRBV3-1/TRBV3-2
CDR3aa: ASSQETSGRRGEQF

abundance: .
j_gene: TRBJ1-1
v_gene: TRBV15
CDR3aa: ATSRDRGNTEAF

abundance: .
j_gene: TRBJ2-1
v_gene: TRBV11-2
CDR3aa: ASSWDFSSSYNEQF

abundance: .
j_gene: TRBJ2-5
v_gene: TRBV12-5
CDR3aa: ASGPELAGLQETQY

abundance: .
j_gene: TRBJ2-1
v_gene: TRBV29-1
CDR3aa: SDRDRYNEQF

abundance: .
j_gene: TRBJ1-6
v_gene: TRBV29-1
CDR3aa: SARTDLNSPLH

abundance: .
j_gene: TRBJ1-2
v_gene: TRBV12-3/TRBV12-4
CDR3aa: ASSFPDGYT

abundance: .
j_gene: TRBJ1-2
v_gene: TRBV27
CDR3aa: ASSLGQGAYGYT

abundance: .
j_gene: TRBJ2-5
v_gene: TRBV5-1
CDR3aa: ASSLYLGGQETQY

abundance: .
j_gene: TRBJ2-5
v_gene: TRBV28
CDR3aa: ASSPVDSQETQY

abundance: .
j_gene: TRBJ2-2
v_gene: TRBV9
CDR3aa: ASSERLAGTGELF

abundance: .
j_gene: TRBJ2-1
v_gene: TRBV14
CDR3aa: ASSRARYRNEQF

abundance: few
j_gene: TRBJ2-3
v_gene: TRBV9
CDR3aa: ASSVGLAGKDTQY

abundance: .
j_gene: TRBJ2-7
v_gene: TRBV28
CDR3aa: ASSLAGGADDEQY

abundance: .
j_gene: TRBJ1-6
v_gene: TRBV3-1/TRBV3-2
CDR3aa: ASSPWGAPLH

abundance: .
j_gene: TRBJ2-6
v_gene: TRBV7-9
CDR3aa: ASSLRTLVGANVLT

abundance: .
j_gene: TRBJ2-1
v_gene: TRBV5-1
CDR3aa: ASSLGLGQTYNEQF

abundance: .
j_gene: TRBJ2-7
v_gene: TRBV28
CDR3aa: ASSHEYEQY